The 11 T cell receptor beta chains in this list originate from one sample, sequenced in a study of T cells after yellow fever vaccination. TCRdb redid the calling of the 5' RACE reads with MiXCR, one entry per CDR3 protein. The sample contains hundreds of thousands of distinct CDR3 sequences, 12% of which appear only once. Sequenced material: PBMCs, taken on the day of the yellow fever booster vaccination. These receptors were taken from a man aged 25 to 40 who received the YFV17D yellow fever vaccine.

In DNA, the CDR3 is TGCAGTAGGACCTTAGCGGGGGAGCAAGAGACCCAGTACTTC. The encoded protein is CSRTLAGEQETQYF. The J gene is TRBJ2-5, the V gene TRBV20-1, with 9 bases lining up with TRBD2. This CDR3 is 14 amino acids long. The ends lost 8 bases at V and 2 bases at J; junction bases unmatched: 9. Germline CDR1 DFQATT, CDR2 SNEGSKA (reference sequence).

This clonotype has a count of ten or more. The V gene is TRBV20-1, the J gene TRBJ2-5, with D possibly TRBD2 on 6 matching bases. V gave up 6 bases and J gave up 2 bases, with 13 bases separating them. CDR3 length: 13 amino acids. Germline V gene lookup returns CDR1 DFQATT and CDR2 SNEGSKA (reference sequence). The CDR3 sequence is CSAGLALQETQYF. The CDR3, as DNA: TGCAGTGCCGGGCTAGCGTTGCAAGAGACCCAGTACTTC.

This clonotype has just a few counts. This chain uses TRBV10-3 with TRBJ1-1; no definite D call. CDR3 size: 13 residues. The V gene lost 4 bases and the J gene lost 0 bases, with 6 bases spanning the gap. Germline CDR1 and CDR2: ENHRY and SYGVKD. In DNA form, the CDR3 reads TGTGCCATCAGTGGAGGAATGAACACTGAAGCTTTCTTT. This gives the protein CAISGGMNTEAFF.

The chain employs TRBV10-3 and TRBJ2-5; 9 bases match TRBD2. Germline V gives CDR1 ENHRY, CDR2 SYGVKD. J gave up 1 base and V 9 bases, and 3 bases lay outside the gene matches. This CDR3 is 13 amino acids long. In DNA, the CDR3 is TGTGCCATGGGGCGGGAGGGCCAAGAGACCCAGTACTTC. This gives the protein CAMGREGQETQYF.

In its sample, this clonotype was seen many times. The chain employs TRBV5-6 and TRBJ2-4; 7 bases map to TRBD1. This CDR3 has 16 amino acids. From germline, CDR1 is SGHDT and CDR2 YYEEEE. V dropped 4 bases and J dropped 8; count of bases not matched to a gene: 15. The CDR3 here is CASSLKDRPRLHIQYF. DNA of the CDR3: TGTGCCAGCAGCCTAAAGGACAGGCCCAGGCTCCACATTCAGTACTTC.

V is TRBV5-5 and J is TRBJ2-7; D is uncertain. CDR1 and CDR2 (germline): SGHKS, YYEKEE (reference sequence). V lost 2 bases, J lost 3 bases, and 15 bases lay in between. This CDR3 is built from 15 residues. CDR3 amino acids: CASSFKDPRDYEQYF. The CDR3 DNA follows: TGTGCCAGCAGCTTCAAGGACCCTAGAGACTACGAGCAGTACTTC.

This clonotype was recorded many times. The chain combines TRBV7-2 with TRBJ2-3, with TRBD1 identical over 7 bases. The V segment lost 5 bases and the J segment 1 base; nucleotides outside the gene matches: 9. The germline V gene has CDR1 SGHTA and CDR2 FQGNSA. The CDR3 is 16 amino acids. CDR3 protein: CASSRTGVKRTDTQYF. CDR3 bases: TGTGCCAGCAGCAGAACAGGGGTAAAGCGCACAGATACGCAGTATTTT.

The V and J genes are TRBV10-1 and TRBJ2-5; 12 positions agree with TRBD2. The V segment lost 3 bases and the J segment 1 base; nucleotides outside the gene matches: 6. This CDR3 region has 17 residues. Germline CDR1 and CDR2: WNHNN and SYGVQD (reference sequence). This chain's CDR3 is CASSDPGLAGRQETQYF. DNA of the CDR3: TGCGCCAGCAGTGACCCCGGACTAGCGGGGCGCCAAGAGACCCAGTACTTC.

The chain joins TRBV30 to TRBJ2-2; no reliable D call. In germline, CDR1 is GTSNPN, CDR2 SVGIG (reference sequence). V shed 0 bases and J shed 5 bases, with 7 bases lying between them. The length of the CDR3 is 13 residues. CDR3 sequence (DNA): TGTGCCTGGAGTGTTGGCCATACCGGGGAGCTGTTTTTT. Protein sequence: CAWSVGHTGELFF.

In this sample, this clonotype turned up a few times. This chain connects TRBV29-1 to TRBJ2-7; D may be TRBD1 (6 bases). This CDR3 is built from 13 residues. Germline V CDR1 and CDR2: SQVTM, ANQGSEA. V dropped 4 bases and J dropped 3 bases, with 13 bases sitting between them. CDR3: CSVADSKIYEQYF. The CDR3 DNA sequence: TGCAGCGTTGCGGACAGCAAAATCTACGAGCAGTACTTC.

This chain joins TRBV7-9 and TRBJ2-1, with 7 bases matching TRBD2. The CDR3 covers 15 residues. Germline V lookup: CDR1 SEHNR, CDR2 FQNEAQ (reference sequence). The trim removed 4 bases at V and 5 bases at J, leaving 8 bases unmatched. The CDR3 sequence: CASSSGLISNNEQFF. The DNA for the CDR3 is TGTGCCAGCAGCTCGGGACTAATCTCTAACAATGAGCAGTTCTTC.